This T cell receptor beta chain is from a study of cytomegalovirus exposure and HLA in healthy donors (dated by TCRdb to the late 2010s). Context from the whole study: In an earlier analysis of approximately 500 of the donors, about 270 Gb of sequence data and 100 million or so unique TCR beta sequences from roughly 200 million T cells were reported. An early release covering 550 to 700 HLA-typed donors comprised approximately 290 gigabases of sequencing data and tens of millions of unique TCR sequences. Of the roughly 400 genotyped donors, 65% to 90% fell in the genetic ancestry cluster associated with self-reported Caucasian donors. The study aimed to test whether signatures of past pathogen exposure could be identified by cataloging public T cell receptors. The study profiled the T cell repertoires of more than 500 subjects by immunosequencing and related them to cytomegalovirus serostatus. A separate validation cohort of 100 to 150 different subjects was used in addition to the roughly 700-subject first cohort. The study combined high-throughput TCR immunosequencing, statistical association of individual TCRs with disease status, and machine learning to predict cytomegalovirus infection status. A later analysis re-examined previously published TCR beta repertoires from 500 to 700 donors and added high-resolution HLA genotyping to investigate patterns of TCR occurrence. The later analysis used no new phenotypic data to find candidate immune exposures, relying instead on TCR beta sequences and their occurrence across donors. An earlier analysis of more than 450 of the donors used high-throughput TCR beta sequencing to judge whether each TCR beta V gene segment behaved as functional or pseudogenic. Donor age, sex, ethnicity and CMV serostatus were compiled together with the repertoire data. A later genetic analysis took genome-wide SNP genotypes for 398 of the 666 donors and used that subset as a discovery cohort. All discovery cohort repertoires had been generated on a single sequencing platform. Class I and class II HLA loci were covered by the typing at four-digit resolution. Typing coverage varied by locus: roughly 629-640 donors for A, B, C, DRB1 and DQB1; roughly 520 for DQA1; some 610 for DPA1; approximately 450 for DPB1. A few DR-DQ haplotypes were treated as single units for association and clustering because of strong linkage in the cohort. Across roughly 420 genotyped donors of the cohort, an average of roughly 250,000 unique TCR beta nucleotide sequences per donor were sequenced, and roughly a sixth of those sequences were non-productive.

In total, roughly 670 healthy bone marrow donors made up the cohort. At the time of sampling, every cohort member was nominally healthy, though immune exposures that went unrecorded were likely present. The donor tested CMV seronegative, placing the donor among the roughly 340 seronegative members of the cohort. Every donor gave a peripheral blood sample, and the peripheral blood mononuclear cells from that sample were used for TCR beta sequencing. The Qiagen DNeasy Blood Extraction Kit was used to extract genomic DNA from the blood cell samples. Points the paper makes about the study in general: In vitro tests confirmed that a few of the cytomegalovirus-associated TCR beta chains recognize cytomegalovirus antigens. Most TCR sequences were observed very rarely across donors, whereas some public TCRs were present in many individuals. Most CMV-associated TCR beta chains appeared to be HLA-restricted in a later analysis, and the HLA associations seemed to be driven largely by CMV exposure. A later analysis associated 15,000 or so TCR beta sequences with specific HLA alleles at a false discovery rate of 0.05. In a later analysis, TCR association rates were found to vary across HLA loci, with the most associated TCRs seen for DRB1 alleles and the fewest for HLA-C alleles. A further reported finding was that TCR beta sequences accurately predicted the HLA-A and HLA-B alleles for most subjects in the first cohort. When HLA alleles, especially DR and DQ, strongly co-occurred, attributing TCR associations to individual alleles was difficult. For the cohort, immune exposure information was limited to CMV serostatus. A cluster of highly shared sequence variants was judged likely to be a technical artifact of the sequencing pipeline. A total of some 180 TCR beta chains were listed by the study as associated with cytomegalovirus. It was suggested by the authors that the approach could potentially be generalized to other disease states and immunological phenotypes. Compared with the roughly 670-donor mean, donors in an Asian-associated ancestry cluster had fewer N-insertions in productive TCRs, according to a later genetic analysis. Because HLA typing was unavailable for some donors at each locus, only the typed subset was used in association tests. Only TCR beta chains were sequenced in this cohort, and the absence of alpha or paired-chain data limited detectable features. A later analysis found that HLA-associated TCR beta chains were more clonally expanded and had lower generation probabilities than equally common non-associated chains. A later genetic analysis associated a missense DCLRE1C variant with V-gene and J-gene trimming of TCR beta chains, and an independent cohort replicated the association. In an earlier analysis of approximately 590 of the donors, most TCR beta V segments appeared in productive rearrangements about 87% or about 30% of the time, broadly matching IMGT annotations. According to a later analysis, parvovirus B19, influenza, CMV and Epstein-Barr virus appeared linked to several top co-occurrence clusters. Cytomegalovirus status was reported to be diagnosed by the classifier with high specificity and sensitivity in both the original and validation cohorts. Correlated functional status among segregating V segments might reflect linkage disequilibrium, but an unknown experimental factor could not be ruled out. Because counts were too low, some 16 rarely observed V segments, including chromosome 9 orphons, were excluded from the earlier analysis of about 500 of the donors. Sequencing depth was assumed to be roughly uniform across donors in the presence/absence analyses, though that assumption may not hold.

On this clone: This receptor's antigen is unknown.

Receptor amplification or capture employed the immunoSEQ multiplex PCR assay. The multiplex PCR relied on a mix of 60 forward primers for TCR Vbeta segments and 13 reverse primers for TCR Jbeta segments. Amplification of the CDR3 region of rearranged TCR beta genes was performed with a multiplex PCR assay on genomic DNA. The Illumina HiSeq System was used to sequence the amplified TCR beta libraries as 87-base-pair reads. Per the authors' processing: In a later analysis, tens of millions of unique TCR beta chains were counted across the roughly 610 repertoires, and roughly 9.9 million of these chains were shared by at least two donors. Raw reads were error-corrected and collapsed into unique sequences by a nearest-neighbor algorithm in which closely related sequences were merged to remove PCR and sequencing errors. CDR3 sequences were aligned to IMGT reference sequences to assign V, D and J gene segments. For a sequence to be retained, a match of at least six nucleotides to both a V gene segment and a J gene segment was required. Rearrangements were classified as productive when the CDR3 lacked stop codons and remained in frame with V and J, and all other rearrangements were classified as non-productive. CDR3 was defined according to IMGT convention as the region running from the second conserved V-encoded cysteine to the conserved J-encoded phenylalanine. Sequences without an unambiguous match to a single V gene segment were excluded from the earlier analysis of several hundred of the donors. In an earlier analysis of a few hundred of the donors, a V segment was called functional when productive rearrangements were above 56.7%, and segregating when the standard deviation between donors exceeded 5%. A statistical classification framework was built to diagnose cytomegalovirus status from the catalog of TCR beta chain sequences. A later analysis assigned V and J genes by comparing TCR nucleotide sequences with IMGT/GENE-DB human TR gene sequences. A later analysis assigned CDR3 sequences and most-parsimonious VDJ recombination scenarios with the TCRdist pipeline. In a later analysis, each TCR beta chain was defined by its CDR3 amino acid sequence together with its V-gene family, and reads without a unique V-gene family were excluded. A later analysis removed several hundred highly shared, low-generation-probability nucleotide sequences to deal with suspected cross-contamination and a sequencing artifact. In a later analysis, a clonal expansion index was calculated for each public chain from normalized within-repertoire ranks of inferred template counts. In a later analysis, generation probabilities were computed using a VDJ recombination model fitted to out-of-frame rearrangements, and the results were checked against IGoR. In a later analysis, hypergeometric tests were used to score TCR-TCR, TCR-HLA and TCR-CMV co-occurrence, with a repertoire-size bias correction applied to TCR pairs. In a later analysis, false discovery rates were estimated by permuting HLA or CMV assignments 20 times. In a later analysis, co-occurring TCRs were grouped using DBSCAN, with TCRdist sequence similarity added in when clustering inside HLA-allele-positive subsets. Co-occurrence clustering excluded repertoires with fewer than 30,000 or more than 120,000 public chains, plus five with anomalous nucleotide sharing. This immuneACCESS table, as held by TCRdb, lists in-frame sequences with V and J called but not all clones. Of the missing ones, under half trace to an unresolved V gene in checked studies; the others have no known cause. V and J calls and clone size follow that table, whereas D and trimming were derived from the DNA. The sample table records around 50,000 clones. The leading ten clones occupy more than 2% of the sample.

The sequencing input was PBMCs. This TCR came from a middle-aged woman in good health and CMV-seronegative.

The DNA is TGTGCCAGCAGTGTCACAGGGGCCTATGGCTACACCTTC. It codes for CASSVTGAYGYTF. The V gene is TRBV6-1 and the J gene is TRBJ1-2; 7 junctional bases match TRBD1. The CDR3, cysteine through phenylalanine, is 13 amino acids long. The CDR3 DNA has 39 bases and is translated from base 1. In the germline V gene, CDR1 corresponds to MNHNS and CDR2 to SASEGT. For this chain, trimming is 4 bases at the V end and 4 bases at the J end, and the number of junction bases without a gene match is 3.